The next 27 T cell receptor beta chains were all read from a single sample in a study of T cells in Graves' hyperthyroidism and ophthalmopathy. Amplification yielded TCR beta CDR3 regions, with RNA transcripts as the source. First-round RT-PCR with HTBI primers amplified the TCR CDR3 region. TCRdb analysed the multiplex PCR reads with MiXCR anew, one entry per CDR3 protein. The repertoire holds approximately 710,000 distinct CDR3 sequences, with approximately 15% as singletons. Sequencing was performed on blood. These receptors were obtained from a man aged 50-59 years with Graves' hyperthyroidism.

The CDR3 sequence: CASSYPMESSSNEQFF. Here the CDR3 DNA reads TGTGCCAGCAGCTATCCTATGGAGTCGTCAAGCAATGAGCAGTTCTTC. The rearrangement joins TRBV9 to TRBJ2-1; D gene unclear. Trimming removed 4 bases from V and 6 bases from J, with 20 bases in between. Germline values: CDR1 SGDLS, CDR2 YYNGEE. This CDR3 contains 16 residues. Looking up the rest from reference TRBV9 and TRBJ2-1 gives the full variable domain: DSGVTQTPKHLITATGQRVTLRCSPRSGDLSVYWYQQSLDQGLQFLIQYYNGEERAKGNILERFSAQQFPDLHSELNLSSLELGDSALYFCASSYPMESSSNEQFFGPGTRLTVL.

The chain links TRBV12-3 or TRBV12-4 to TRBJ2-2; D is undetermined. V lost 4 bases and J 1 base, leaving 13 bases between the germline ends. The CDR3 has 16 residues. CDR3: CASSSPGPRNTGELFF. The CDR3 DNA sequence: TGTGCCAGCAGTTCTCCCGGACCGAGGAACACCGGGGAGCTGTTTTTT.

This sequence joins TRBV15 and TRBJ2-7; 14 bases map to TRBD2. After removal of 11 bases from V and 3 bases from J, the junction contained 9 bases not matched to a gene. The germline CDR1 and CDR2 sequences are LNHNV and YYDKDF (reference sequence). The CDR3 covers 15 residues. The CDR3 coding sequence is TGTGCCTCGGGACTAGCGGGAGCATTTCACTACGAGCAGTACTTC. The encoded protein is CASGLAGAFHYEQYF.

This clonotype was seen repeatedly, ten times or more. CDR3 DNA sequence: TGTGCCACCAGTGACCGGTTATCCCAAGGCGCTTTCTTT. Translation: CATSDRLSQGAFF. V usage is TRBV24-1 and J usage is TRBJ1-1, with unresolved D. The CDR3 is made up of 13 amino acids. The germline V and J ends were trimmed by 4 bases and 11 bases, with 16 bases remaining between them. Germline values: CDR1 KGHDR, CDR2 SFDVKD.

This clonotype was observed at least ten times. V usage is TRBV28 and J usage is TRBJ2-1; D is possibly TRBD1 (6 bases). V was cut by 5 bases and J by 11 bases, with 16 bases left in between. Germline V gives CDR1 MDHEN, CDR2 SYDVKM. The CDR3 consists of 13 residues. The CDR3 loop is CASSLGTRMKQFF. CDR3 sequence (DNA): TGTGCCAGCAGTCTAGGGACACGAATGAAGCAGTTCTTC.

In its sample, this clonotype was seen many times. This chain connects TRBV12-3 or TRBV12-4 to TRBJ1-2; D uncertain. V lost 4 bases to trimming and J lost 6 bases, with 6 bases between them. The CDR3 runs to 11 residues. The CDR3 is CASSYPDGYTF. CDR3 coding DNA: TGTGCCAGCAGTTACCCAGATGGCTACACCTTC.

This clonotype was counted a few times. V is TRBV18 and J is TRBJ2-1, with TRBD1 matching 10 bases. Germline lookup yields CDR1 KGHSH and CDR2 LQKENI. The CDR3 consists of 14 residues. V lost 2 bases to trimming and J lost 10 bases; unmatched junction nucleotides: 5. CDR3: CASSPSGQGREQFF. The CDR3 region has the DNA TGTGCCAGCTCACCATCGGGACAGGGGCGGGAGCAGTTCTTC.

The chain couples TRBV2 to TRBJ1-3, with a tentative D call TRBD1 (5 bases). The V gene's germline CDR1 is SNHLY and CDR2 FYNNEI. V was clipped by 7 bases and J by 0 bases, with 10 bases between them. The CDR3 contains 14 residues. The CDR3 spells CASMRDSSGNTIYF. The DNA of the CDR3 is TGTGCCAGCATGAGAGACAGCTCTGGAAACACCATATATTTT.

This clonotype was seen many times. The CDR3 region is CASSEAGGLAYYNEQFF. CDR3 in DNA: TGTGCCAGCAGTGAAGCGGGGGGACTAGCGTACTACAATGAGCAGTTCTTC. The rearrangement joins TRBV2 to TRBJ2-1; 10 nucleotides line up with TRBD2. Germline loops: CDR1 SNHLY, CDR2 FYNNEI. The CDR3 is 17 residues long. J lost 3 bases, V lost 0 bases, and 5 bases had no gene match.

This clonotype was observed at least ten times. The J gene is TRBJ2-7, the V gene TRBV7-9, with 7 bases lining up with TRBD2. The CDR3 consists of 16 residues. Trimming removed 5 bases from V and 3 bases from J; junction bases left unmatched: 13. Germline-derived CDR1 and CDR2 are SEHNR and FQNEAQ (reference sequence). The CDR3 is CASSPVGGDPNYEQYF. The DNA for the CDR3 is TGTGCCAGCAGCCCAGTGGGGGGGGACCCAAACTACGAGCAGTACTTC.

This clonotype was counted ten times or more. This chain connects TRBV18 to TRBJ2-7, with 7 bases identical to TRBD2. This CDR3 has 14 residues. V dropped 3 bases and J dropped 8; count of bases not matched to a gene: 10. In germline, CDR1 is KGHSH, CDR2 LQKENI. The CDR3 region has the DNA TGTGCCAGCTCACCCACCCGTGGGGAGGGAAAGCAGTACTTC. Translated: CASSPTRGEGKQYF.

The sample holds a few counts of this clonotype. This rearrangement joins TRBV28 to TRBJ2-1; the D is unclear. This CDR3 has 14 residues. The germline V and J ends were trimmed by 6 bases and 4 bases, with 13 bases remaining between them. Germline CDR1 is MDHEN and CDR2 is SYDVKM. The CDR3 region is CASSTAFGYNEQFF. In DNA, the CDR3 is TGTGCCAGCAGCACAGCCTTTGGGTACAATGAGCAGTTCTTC.

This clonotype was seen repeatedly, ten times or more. The CDR3, as DNA: TGTGCCAGCAGTGAAGGACAGGGCGGTCGGAACACCATATATTTT. Residues: CASSEGQGGRNTIYF. The J gene is TRBJ1-3, the V gene TRBV2, with 7 positions matching TRBD1. CDR3 size: 15 residues. Germline V lookup: CDR1 SNHLY, CDR2 FYNNEI. Trimming at V came to 1 base and at J to 7 bases, leaving 7 bases not matched to a gene.

CDR3 loop: CASSQTGQGLYEQYF. The CDR3, as DNA: TGTGCCAGCAGCCAGACCGGACAGGGTCTCTACGAGCAGTACTTC. The V gene is TRBV3-1, the J gene TRBJ2-7; TRBD1 matches at 8 bases. CDR3 length: 15 residues. V lost 3 bases to trimming and J lost 3 bases; unmatched junction nucleotides: 7. Germline V CDR1 and CDR2: LGHDT, YNNKEL (reference sequence).

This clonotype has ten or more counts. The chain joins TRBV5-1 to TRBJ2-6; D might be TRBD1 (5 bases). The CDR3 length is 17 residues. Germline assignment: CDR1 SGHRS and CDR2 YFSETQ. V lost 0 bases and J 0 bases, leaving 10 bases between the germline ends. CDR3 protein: CASSLEGQVSGANVLTF. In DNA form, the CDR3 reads TGCGCCAGCAGCTTGGAGGGGCAGGTCTCTGGGGCCAACGTCCTGACTTTC.

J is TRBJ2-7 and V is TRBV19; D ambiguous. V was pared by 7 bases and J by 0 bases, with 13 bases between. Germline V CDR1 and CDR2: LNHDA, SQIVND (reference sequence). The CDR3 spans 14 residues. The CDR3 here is CASKVDPSSYEQYF. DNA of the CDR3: TGTGCCAGTAAGGTAGATCCGAGCTCCTACGAGCAGTACTTC.

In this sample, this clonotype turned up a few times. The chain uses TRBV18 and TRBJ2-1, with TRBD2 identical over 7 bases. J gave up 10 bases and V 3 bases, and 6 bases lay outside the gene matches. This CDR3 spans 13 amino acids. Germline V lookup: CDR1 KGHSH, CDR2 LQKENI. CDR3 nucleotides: TGTGCCAGCTCACCCCCCGGGGAGGGAGAGCAGTTCTTC. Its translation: CASSPPGEGEQFF.

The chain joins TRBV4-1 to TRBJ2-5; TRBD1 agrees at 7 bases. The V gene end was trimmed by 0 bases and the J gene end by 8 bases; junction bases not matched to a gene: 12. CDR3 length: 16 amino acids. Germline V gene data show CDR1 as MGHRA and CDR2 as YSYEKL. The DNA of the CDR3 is TGCGCCAGCAGCCAAGAAAAAAACAGGGGATTGTTCACCCAGTACTTC. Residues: CASSQEKNRGLFTQYF.

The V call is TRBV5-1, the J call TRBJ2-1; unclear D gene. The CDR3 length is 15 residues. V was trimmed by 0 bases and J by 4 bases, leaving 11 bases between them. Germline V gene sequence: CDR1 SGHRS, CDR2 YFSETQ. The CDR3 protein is CASSLDTGRYNEQFF. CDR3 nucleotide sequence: TGCGCCAGCAGCTTGGACACCGGAAGATACAATGAGCAGTTCTTC.

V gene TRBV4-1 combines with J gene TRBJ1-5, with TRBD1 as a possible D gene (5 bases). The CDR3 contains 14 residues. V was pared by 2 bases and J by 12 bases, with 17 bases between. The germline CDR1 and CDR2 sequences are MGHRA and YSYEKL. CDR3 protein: CASSQPGRRLLQHF. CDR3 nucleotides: TGCGCCAGCAGCCAACCGGGACGGAGACTCCTCCAGCATTTT.

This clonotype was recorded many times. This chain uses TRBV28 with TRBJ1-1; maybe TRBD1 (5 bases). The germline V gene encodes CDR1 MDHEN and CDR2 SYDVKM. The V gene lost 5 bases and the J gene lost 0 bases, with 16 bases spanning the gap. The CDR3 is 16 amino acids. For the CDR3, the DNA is TGTGCCAGCAGTGGCGGGGCAGCTCTAATGAACACTGAAGCTTTCTTT. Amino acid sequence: CASSGGAALMNTEAFF.

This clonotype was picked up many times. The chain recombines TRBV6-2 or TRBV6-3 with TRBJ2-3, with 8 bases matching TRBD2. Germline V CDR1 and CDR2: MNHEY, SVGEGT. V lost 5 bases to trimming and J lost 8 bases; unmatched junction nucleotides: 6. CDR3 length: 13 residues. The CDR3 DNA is TGTGCCAGCAGTCAGCGGGAGTGGGGTACGCAGTATTTT. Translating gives CASSQREWGTQYF.

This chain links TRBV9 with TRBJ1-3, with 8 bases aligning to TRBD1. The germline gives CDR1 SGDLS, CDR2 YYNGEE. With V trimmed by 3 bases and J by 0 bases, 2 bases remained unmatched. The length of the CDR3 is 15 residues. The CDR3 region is CASSGQGNSGNTIYF. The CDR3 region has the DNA TGTGCCAGCAGCGGACAGGGGAACTCTGGAAACACCATATATTTT.

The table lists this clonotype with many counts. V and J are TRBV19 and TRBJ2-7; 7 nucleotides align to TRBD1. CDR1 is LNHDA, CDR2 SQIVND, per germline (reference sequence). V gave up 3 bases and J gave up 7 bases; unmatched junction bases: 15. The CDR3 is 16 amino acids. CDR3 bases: TGTGCCAGTAGTATCCGGGACAGTTACCAACCTAGGGAGCAGTACTTC. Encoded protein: CASSIRDSYQPREQYF.

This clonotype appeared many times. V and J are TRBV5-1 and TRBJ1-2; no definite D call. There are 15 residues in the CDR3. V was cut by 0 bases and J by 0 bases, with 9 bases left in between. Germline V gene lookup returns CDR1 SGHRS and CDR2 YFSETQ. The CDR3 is CASSLEQTANYGYTF. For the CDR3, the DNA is TGCGCCAGCAGCTTGGAACAAACGGCTAACTATGGCTACACCTTC.

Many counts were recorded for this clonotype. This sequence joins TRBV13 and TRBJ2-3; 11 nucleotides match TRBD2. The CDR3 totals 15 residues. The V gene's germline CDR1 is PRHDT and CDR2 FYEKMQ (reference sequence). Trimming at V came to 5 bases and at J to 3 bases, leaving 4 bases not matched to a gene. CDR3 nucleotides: TGTGCCAGCAGCCTACTAGCGGGAGAGACAGATACGCAGTATTTT. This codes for CASSLLAGETDTQYF. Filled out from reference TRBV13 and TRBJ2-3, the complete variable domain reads AAGVIQSPRHLIKEKRETATLKCYPIPRHDTVYWYQQGPGQDPQFLISFYEKMQSDKGSIPDRFSAQQFSDYHSELNMSSLELGDSALYFCASSLLAGETDTQYFGPGTRLTVL.

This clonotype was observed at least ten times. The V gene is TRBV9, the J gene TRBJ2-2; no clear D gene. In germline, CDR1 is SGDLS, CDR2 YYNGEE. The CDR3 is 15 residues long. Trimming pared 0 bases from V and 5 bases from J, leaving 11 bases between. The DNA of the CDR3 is TGTGCCAGCAGCGTAGAGCTCGAAGGGACCGGGGAGCTGTTTTTT. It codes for CASSVELEGTGELFF.